Below, 16 T cell receptor beta chains from the same sample are listed, as sequenced in a study of regulatory and conventional T cells in RAG deficiency. The data were produced by immunoSEQ multiplex PCR, yet TCRdb's version contains in-frame clones alone and is incomplete. The table includes 12,000 or so clones, approximately 94% detected once. Genomic DNA came from blood regulatory T cells gated CD4+ CD25-high CD127-low. These data were likewise used in another study, on regulatory T cells. That paper notes: The PCR used 52 TRBV and 13 TRBJ primers.

Material: CD127- CD25+ CD4+ Tregs sorted from blood. The receptors stem from a human donor in good health.

The chain recombines TRBV6-1 with TRBJ2-7, with D possibly TRBD1 on 5 matching bases. The V end was cut by 2 bases, the J end by 1 base, with 12 bases between. This CDR3 has 15 residues. CDR1 and CDR2 (germline): MNHNS, SASEGT. The CDR3 loop reads CASSEPGRASYEQYF. In DNA, the CDR3 is TGTGCCAGCAGTGAACCAGGCAGGGCATCCTACGAGCAGTACTTC.

This sequence joins TRBV6-6 and TRBJ2-7; TRBD1 agrees at 9 bases. Trimming cost V 11 bases and J 2 bases; bases outside gene matches: 10. In germline, CDR1 is MNHNY, CDR2 SVGAGI (reference sequence). The CDR3 totals 14 residues. The CDR3 bases are TGTGCCCTGACCGTGGGACAGGGCCCCTACGAGCAGTACTTC. This codes for CALTVGQGPYEQYF.

This sequence joins TRBV5-6 and TRBJ2-1; D gene ambiguous. Trimming cost V 1 base and J 2 bases, with 10 bases left between them. Germline CDR1 SGHDT, CDR2 YYEEEE. This CDR3 has 15 amino acids. The CDR3 protein is CASSLTVSTYNEQFF. DNA for the CDR3: TGTGCCAGCAGCTTGACAGTGAGCACCTACAATGAGCAGTTCTTC.

V gene TRBV14 combines with J gene TRBJ2-1; maybe TRBD2 (6 bases). Trimming took 4 bases from V and 3 from J, leaving 10 bases between them. The V gene's germline CDR1 is SGHDN and CDR2 FVKESK. CDR3 size: 14 residues. This CDR3 is CASSPVADYNEQFF. The CDR3 nucleotides read TGTGCCAGCAGCCCAGTAGCGGACTACAATGAGCAGTTCTTC.

This sequence joins TRBV25-1 and TRBJ1-2, with 7 bases lining up with TRBD1. CDR3 length: 16 residues. CDR1 MGHDK and CDR2 SYGVNS come from the germline V gene. With 1 base clipped from V and 4 bases from J, the junction kept 9 bases outside the gene matches. CDR3 residues: CASSESRGKASYGYTF. The CDR3 region has the DNA TGTGCCAGCAGTGAATCCAGGGGGAAAGCCTCCTATGGCTACACCTTC.

The genes are TRBV25-1 and TRBJ1-2; 8 nucleotides match TRBD1. This CDR3 is built from 15 residues. Trimming at V came to 6 bases and at J to 2 bases, leaving 8 bases not matched to a gene. Germline V gene sequence: CDR1 MGHDK, CDR2 SYGVNS. The CDR3: CASSGTGGANYGYTF. CDR3 coding DNA: TGTGCCAGCAGCGGGACAGGTGGGGCCAACTATGGCTACACCTTC.

The chain has TRBV9 and TRBJ1-2, with D possibly TRBD1 on 6 matching bases. V shed 3 bases and J shed 4 bases, with 16 bases lying between them. This CDR3 comprises 15 residues. Germline-derived CDR1 and CDR2 are SGDLS and YYNGEE. CDR3 sequence (DNA): TGTGCCAGCAGCGCCCCGCGGGGGGGGGCCTATGGCTACACCTTC. Amino acids: CASSAPRGGAYGYTF.

CDR3 nucleotide sequence: TGTGCCAGCAGCTTGAGATGGAACACTGAAGCTTTCTTT. This sequence encodes CASSLRWNTEAFF. V gene TRBV7-9 combines with J gene TRBJ1-1; the D is unclear. Trimming left V 3 bases short and J 1 base short, with 6 bases between. The CDR3 spans 13 residues. In germline, CDR1 is SEHNR, CDR2 FQNEAQ (reference sequence). Complete variable domain (other parts from reference TRBV7-9 and TRBJ1-1): DTGVSQNPRHKITKRGQNVTFRCDPISEHNRLYWYRQTLGQGPEFLTYFQNEAQLEKSRLLSDRFSAERPKGSFSTLEIQRTEQGDSAMYLCASSLRWNTEAFFGQGTRLTVV.

The chain uses TRBV25-1 and TRBJ2-5; 10 bases fit TRBD2. This CDR3 is 18 amino acids long. V lost 3 bases, J lost 5 bases, and 15 bases stayed unmatched. In germline, CDR1 is MGHDK, CDR2 SYGVNS. The CDR3 spells CASSDFNGRAGGPETQYF. The CDR3 region has the DNA TGTGCCAGCAGTGACTTTAACGGGCGAGCGGGGGGGCCGGAGACCCAGTACTTC.

The genes are TRBV28 and TRBJ1-1; possible D gene TRBD1, 5 bases. The CDR3 covers 11 residues. CDR1 is MDHEN, CDR2 SYDVKM, per germline. V shed 4 bases and J shed 8 bases, with 8 bases lying between them. The CDR3 nucleotides read TGTGCCAGCAGTTGGACAACAGAAGCTTTCTTT. Translated: CASSWTTEAFF.

J is TRBJ1-2 and V is TRBV6-5; 10 nucleotides match TRBD1. V gave up 0 bases and J gave up 6 bases; unmatched junction bases: 7. Germline assignment: CDR1 MNHEY and CDR2 SVGAGI. The CDR3 runs to 16 residues. CDR3 bases: TGTGCCAGCAGTTACTCGTACGGGACAGGGGCTGATGGCTACACCTTC. This sequence encodes CASSYSYGTGADGYTF.

The rearrangement links TRBV30 to TRBJ2-5; TRBD2 agrees at 13 bases. Per the germline V gene, CDR1 is GTSNPN and CDR2 is SVGIG (reference sequence). The CDR3 totals 15 residues. Trimming cost V 7 bases and J 3 bases; bases outside gene matches: 8. DNA for the CDR3: TGTGCCTCGGCAAGAACTAGCGGGGGGGAAGAGACCCAGTACTTC. This sequence encodes CASARTSGGEETQYF.

The chain couples TRBV6-1 to TRBJ2-7, with 10 bases matching TRBD1. Germline CDR1 reads MNHNS; CDR2 reads SASEGT. The V and J ends lost 4 bases and 1 base, in that order; junction bases with no gene match: 10. This CDR3 spans 17 amino acids. DNA for the CDR3: TGTGCCAGCAGTGCGGGACAGGGGCTCCTACTTTCCTACGAGCAGTACTTC. Its translation is CASSAGQGLLLSYEQYF.

The rearrangement joins TRBV7-2 to TRBJ2-1, with D hard to call. The V gene lost 5 bases and the J gene lost 5 bases, with 13 bases spanning the gap. Germline V gene sequence: CDR1 SGHTA, CDR2 FQGNSA. The CDR3 sequence is 14 residues long. The CDR3 DNA follows: TGTGCCAGCAGCCCTCTGACTGGAAACAATGAGCAGTTCTTC. Its protein is CASSPLTGNNEQFF.

The chain uses TRBV7-3 and TRBJ2-6, with D maybe TRBD2 (5 bases). The CDR3 extends over 16 amino acids. With 0 bases removed from V and 2 bases from J, the gap between germline ends came to 8 bases. CDR1 is SGHTA, CDR2 FQGTGA, per germline. The CDR3 protein is CASSLTGVAGANVLTF. CDR3 nucleotides: TGTGCCAGCAGCTTAACGGGAGTGGCTGGGGCCAACGTCCTGACTTTC.

This chain joins TRBV7-9 and TRBJ2-1; 10 positions agree with TRBD1. The trim removed 1 base at V and 8 bases at J, leaving 5 bases unmatched. The CDR3 consists of 15 residues. Germline assignment: CDR1 SEHNR and CDR2 FQNEAQ (reference sequence). The CDR3 is CASSLEGTGAHEQFF. DNA of the CDR3: TGTGCCAGCAGCTTAGAAGGGACAGGGGCACATGAGCAGTTCTTC.